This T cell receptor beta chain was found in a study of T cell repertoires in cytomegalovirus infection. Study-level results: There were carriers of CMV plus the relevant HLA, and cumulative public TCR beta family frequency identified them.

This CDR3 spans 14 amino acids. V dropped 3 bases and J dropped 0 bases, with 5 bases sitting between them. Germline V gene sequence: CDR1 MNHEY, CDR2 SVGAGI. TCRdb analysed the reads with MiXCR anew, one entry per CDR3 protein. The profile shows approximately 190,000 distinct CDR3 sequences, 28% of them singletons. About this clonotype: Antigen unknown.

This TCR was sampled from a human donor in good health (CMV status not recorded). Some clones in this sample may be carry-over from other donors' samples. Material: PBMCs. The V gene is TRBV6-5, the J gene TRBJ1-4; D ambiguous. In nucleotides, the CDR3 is TGTGCCAGCAGTTATTTAGCAACTAATGAAAAACTGTTTTTT. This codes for CASSYLATNEKLFF.